A single sample is the source of the 20 T cell receptor beta chains below, sequenced in a study of regulatory T cells in long-lasting Graves disease. Time point of the sample: newly diagnosed GD, antithyroid drugs for less than 3 months. RNA from PBMCs was the source of the TCR library. iRepertoire HTBI primers and Arm-PCR of CDR3 regions built TCR beta libraries. MiXCR was run by TCRdb on the multiplex PCR reads, yielding one entry per CDR3 protein. The table includes about 240,000 distinct CDR3 sequences, 20% detected once. Source: peripheral blood mononuclear cells (PBMCs), taken at new diagnosis, from a patient treated with antithyroid drugs. Source of these receptors: a female donor with Graves disease.

This rearrangement joins TRBV28 to TRBJ2-1, with D uncertain. This CDR3 has 12 residues. The germline V gene encodes CDR1 MDHEN and CDR2 SYDVKM. V lost 3 bases, J lost 10 bases, and 10 bases lay in between. The CDR3 is CASSLWKEEQFF. The CDR3, as DNA: TGTGCCAGCAGTTTGTGGAAAGAAGAGCAGTTCTTC.

A few counts support this clonotype. With a much larger clone just one base away, this may be a read error. V gene TRBV5-1 combines with J gene TRBJ2-7, with TRBD2 matching over 9 bases. This CDR3 contains 15 residues. The V segment lost 0 bases and the J segment 7 bases; nucleotides outside the gene matches: 8. Per germline, CDR1 SGHRS and CDR2 YFSETQ. The CDR3 spells CASSLAASGMDEQYF. DNA for the CDR3: TGCGCCAGCAGCTTGGCGGCTAGCGGGATGGATGAGCAGTACTTC.

The table lists this clonotype with many counts. This chain's CDR3 is CASTTDGTNEKLFF. CDR3 bases: TGTGCCAGCACCACAGACGGAACTAATGAAAAACTGTTTTTT. The V gene is TRBV11-3, the J gene TRBJ1-4; no definite D call. The V gene lost 7 bases and the J gene lost 1 base, with 10 bases spanning the gap. CDR1 is SGHNT and CDR2 is YENEEA in the germline V gene. The CDR3 extends over 14 amino acids.

This sequence joins TRBV6-4 and TRBJ2-2; D is unresolved. The V gene lost 3 bases and the J gene lost 5 bases, with 10 bases spanning the gap. This CDR3 has 14 amino acids. CDR1 is MRHNA, CDR2 SNTAGT, per germline. The CDR3 loop reads CASSELVGTGELFF. CDR3 nucleotide sequence: TGTGCCAGCAGTGAATTGGTGGGGACCGGGGAGCTGTTTTTT.

This clonotype was observed many times. The genes are TRBV5-6 and TRBJ2-1, with D perhaps TRBD2 (6 bases). Germline lookup yields CDR1 SGHDT and CDR2 YYEEEE. V was cut by 4 bases and J by 0 bases, with 14 bases left in between. The length of the CDR3 is 16 residues. The CDR3 coding sequence is TGTGCCAGCAGCGGATTTAGCGGTAGCTCCTACAATGAGCAGTTCTTC. It is translated as CASSGFSGSSYNEQFF.

Many counts were recorded for this clonotype. This rearrangement joins TRBV5-1 to TRBJ2-4; D ambiguous. The V gene lost 0 bases and the J gene lost 6 bases, with 13 bases spanning the gap. The V gene's germline CDR1 is SGHRS and CDR2 YFSETQ. The CDR3 has 15 amino acids. The CDR3 DNA sequence: TGCGCCAGCAGCTTGGCCTTACAAACGGGAAACATTCAGTACTTC. Its translation: CASSLALQTGNIQYF.

The rearrangement joins TRBV7-9 to TRBJ2-3; TRBD2 matches 10 bases. The V gene's germline CDR1 is SEHNR and CDR2 FQNEAQ (reference sequence). The CDR3 is made up of 17 amino acids. V was clipped by 3 bases and J by 4 bases; unmatched bases: 10. The CDR3 nucleotides read TGTGCCAGCAGCTTCCCAGCGGGGGGGCCGGTTGCAGATACGCAGTATTTT. As protein: CASSFPAGGPVADTQYF.

This clonotype was counted only a few times. This chain uses TRBV5-4 with TRBJ2-7; the D gene could be TRBD1 or TRBD2 (6 bases each). The CDR3 runs to 14 residues. In germline, CDR1 is SGHNT, CDR2 YYREEE (reference sequence). V was trimmed by 3 bases and J by 5 bases, leaving 15 bases between them. CDR3 nucleotide sequence: TGTGCCAGCAGCTGGGGGGCAGGGTCCGACGAGCAGTACTTC. This translates into CASSWGAGSDEQYF.

This clonotype was picked up many times. CDR3 nucleotide sequence: TGTGCCAGCACGACAGGGGATCAGCCCCAGCATTTT. It is translated as CASTTGDQPQHF. V gene TRBV18 combines with J gene TRBJ1-5, with 8 bases fitting TRBD1. Germline V gene data show CDR1 as KGHSH and CDR2 as LQKENI. With 8 bases clipped from V and 5 bases from J, the junction kept 2 bases outside the gene matches. The CDR3 is made up of 12 amino acids.

Ten or more counts support this clonotype. The rearrangement joins TRBV6-2 or TRBV6-3 to TRBJ2-2, with TRBD2 identical over 9 bases. The CDR3 loop spans 16 amino acids. Germline V gene lookup returns CDR1 MNHEY and CDR2 SVGEGT. V shed 7 bases and J 6 bases; nucleotides not matched to a gene: 12. The CDR3 nucleotides read TGTGCCAGCAAGGAAAGGGGCGGGAGGGCCCCCGGGGAGCTGTTTTTT. It specifies CASKERGGRAPGELFF.

The chain joins TRBV6-1 to TRBJ2-7; 8 nucleotides line up with TRBD2. The germline gives CDR1 MNHNS, CDR2 SASEGT. The length of the CDR3 is 14 residues. V dropped 4 bases and J dropped 5; count of bases not matched to a gene: 7. The CDR3 DNA reads as TGTGCCAGCAGTGTAAGCGGGAGTAGCCACGAGCAGTACTTC. Encoded protein: CASSVSGSSHEQYF.

The chain recombines TRBV5-1 with TRBJ2-5; the match to TRBD1 covers 9 bases. The junction had 5 bases not matched to a gene; V was cut back by 3 bases and J by 2 bases. The CDR3 spans 15 residues. Per germline, CDR1 SGHRS and CDR2 YFSETQ. The DNA of the CDR3 is TGCGCCAGCAGCTCGGGACAGGGAAGACAAGAGACCCAGTACTTC. Residues: CASSSGQGRQETQYF.

This clonotype was seen at least ten times. V gene TRBV4-1 combines with J gene TRBJ2-7; perhaps D is TRBD1 or TRBD2 (5 bases each). The CDR3 has 15 amino acids. Germline V lookup: CDR1 MGHRA, CDR2 YSYEKL. Trimming pared 0 bases from V and 0 bases from J, leaving 9 bases between. CDR3 loop: CASSQDPGSSYEQYF. The CDR3 nucleotides are TGCGCCAGCAGCCAAGATCCAGGGAGCTCCTACGAGCAGTACTTC.

This clonotype was recorded at least ten times. The chain recombines TRBV29-1 with TRBJ2-1, with 12 bases fitting TRBD2. This CDR3 is 14 amino acids long. Germline V gene sequence: CDR1 SQVTM, CDR2 ANQGSEA. The CDR3: CAGRLAGGYNEQFF. CDR3 sequence (DNA): TGCGCGGGTCGGCTAGCGGGAGGGTACAATGAGCAGTTCTTC.

Concerning this clonotype: It is likely a read error: a sequence one base away is far more abundant. The CDR3 reads CSALGLASEQYF. The CDR3 DNA reads as TGCAGTGCTCTGGGACTAGCAAGCGAGCAGTACTTC. The chain recombines TRBV20-1 with TRBJ2-3, with TRBD2 identical over 9 bases. The end of the DNA fits TRBJ2-7 better, so the J call may be wrong. The CDR3 spans 12 residues. Per the germline V gene, CDR1 is DFQATT and CDR2 is SNEGSKA (reference sequence).

This clonotype was seen at least ten times. The genes are TRBV28 and TRBJ2-1; 8 bases match TRBD2. Losses at the gene ends were 8 bases for V and 3 bases for J; bases not matched to a gene: 9. This CDR3 spans 15 amino acids. Germline assignment: CDR1 MDHEN and CDR2 SYDVKM. The CDR3 is CASGLRRGDYNEQFF. The CDR3, as DNA: TGTGCCAGCGGATTAAGGCGGGGGGACTACAATGAGCAGTTCTTC.

This clonotype was counted only a few times. V is TRBV6-1 and J is TRBJ2-2; 14 nucleotides agree with TRBD2. Germline CDR1 and CDR2: MNHNS and SASEGT. The CDR3 totals 14 residues. The V segment lost 4 bases and the J segment 10 bases; nucleotides outside the gene matches: 2. The CDR3 DNA follows: TGTGCCAGCAGTGCGACTAGCGGGAGGGTGGAGCTGTTTTTT. It yields the protein CASSATSGRVELFF.

This clonotype has only a few counts. This rearrangement joins TRBV4-3 to TRBJ2-1; no firm D call. The germline CDR1 and CDR2 sequences are LGHNA and YSLEER. CDR3 length equals 14 residues. V was trimmed by 2 bases and J by 4 bases, leaving 9 bases between them. The CDR3 loop is CASSQYDGYNEQFF. The CDR3 nucleotides read TGCGCCAGCAGCCAATATGACGGTTACAATGAGCAGTTCTTC.

This clonotype was seen ten or more times. The V call is TRBV3-1, the J call TRBJ1-1, with D perhaps TRBD1 (6 bases). The CDR3 covers 13 residues. Germline V gene sequence: CDR1 LGHDT, CDR2 YNNKEL (reference sequence). Trimming took 6 bases from V and 3 from J, leaving 11 bases between them. The CDR3 here is CASSLEGDTEAFF. CDR3 nucleotide sequence: TGTGCCAGCAGTCTCGAGGGGGACACTGAAGCTTTCTTT.

Ten or more counts support this clonotype. This sequence joins TRBV24-1 and TRBJ2-2; no reliable D call. CDR1 and CDR2 from the germline V gene are KGHDR and SFDVKD. Trimming left V 3 bases short and J 6 bases short, with 10 bases between. The CDR3 runs to 14 residues. CDR3 in amino acids: CATSDVFWAGELFF. Here the CDR3 DNA reads TGTGCCACCAGTGATGTGTTCTGGGCCGGGGAGCTGTTTTTT.